This TCR beta chain was identified in a study of tumor and adjacent non-tumor tissue in lung cancer. The overall study: Histology: about twelve adenocarcinoma, a couple of squamous cell carcinoma, 1 small cell lung cancer. Some 4.2 million productive TCRbeta reads were obtained per sample on average. Findings of the study overall: Higher tumor TCR diversity was associated with shorter survival.

This sample's RNA came from whole unsorted tissue. A modified ARM-PCR protocol with three rounds of nested PCR amplified TCRbeta. TCRdb passed the multiplex PCR reads through MiXCR, listing each CDR3 protein once. The table has under 150,000 distinct CDR3 sequences, approximately 72% seen once. Germline CDR1 is LGHNA and CDR2 is YNFKEQ. This CDR3 spans 14 amino acids. With regard to this clonotype: Antigen specificity is unknown. At one of its ends the junction is not consistent with the germline gene, which may arise from a read error.

Sequenced input: lung tumor tissue. This sequence originates from a man aged 55-75 years with small cell lung cancer. V gene TRBV4-2 combines with J gene TRBJ1-1; no firm D call. CDR3 loop: CASNQTWGNTEAFF. CDR3 bases: TGTGCCAGCAACCAAACTTGGGGGAACACTGAAGCTTTCTTT.